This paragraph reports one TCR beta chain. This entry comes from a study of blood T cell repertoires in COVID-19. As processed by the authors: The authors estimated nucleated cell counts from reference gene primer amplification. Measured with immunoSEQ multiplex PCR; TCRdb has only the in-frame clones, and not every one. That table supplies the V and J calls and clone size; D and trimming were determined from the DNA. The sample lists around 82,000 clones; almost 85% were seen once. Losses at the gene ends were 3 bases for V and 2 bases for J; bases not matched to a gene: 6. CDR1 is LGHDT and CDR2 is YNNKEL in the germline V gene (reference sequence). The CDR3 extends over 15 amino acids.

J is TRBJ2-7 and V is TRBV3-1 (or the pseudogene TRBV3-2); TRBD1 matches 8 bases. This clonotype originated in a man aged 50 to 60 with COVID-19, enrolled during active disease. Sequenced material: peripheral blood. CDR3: CASSQGTTGAYEQYF. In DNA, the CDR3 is TGTGCCAGCAGCCAGGGGACGACAGGGGCCTACGAGCAGTACTTC.